This section outlines one TCR beta chain sequence together with its context. The sample is drawn from a study of patients and donors after allogeneic stem cell transplantation. CDR1 SGHTA and CDR2 FQGTGA come from the germline V gene. This CDR3 spans 15 amino acids. Trimming shortened V by 4 bases and J by 1 base, and 13 bases separated the two germline ends. TCRdb called the RT-PCR reads again in MiXCR, with one record for every CDR3 protein. The table has approximately 170,000 distinct CDR3 sequences, about 24% seen once; the top ten hold about 24%. The sequence was collected from a human donor who was either an allogeneic HSCT recipient or a stem cell or donor lymphocyte infusion donor (not recorded which). It is not recorded whose cells these are; they may come from a transplant donor. Input material: blood, either unsorted or a sorted T cell fraction (not recorded which). The chain recombines TRBV7-3 with TRBJ1-1, with TRBD1 as a possible D gene (5 bases). As DNA, the CDR3 is TGTGCCAGCAGCTGGGGTGCGGGGCCGAACACTGAAGCTTTCTTT. It is translated as CASSWGAGPNTEAFF.